There are many counts of the clone carrying this TCR beta chain. Its cognate antigen is unknown. Germline V gene sequence: CDR1 SGHVS, CDR2 FNYEAQ. This CDR3 has 15 amino acids. V lost 2 bases and J lost 3, with 12 bases in between. This entry comes from a study of T cell repertoires in cytomegalovirus infection. TCRdb fed the reads into MiXCR, producing one record per CDR3 protein. Here the sample spans 700,000 to 850,000 distinct CDR3 sequences, around a third being singletons. The sample in question was cultured CD8+ T cells from PBMCs, obtained from culture after CMV antigen stimulation. This rearrangement joins TRBV7-6 to TRBJ2-3; no reliable D call. This TCR derives from a human donor in good health (CMV status not recorded). Some clones in this sample may be carry-over from other donors' samples. CDR3 region: CASSLIPRHTDTQYF. The CDR3 region has the DNA TGTGCCAGCAGCTTAATTCCGAGACATACAGATACGCAGTATTTT. The full variable domain, with the rest looked up from reference TRBV7-6 and TRBJ2-3, is GAGVSQSPRYKVTKRGQDVALRCDPISGHVSLYWYRQALGQGPEFLTYFNYEAQQDKSGLPNDRFSAERPEGSISTLTIQRTEQRDSAMYRCASSLIPRHTDTQYFGPGTRLTVL.